Following are 27 T cell receptor beta chains from one sample sequenced in a study of blood T cell dynamics during melanoma immunotherapy (TCRdb year 2020). The library was made by the immunoSEQ multiplex PCR assay. The table was pulled from immuneACCESS by TCRdb, which kept in-frame rearrangements only. Such tables lose some clones; where checked, under half of the loss comes from unresolved V genes, and the rest has no known cause. This sample is represented by fewer than 12,000 clones; approximately 87% of them were singletons. 6% to 8% of the sample is in the top ten clones. The time point label corresponds to: week 3, after first cycle of checkpoint inhibitor. This material consisted of blood, taken from a patient treated with checkpoint blockade. The receptors come from a human donor with melanoma.

The rearrangement joins TRBV5-1 to TRBJ1-1, with 10 positions matching TRBD1. The CDR3 extends over 15 amino acids. Germline V gene data show CDR1 as SGHRS and CDR2 as YFSETQ. V was clipped by 2 bases and J by 3 bases; unmatched bases: 4. The CDR3 loop is CASSFDGTGDTEAFF. The CDR3 DNA follows: TGCGCCAGCAGCTTTGACGGGACAGGGGACACTGAAGCTTTCTTT.

J is TRBJ1-1 and V is TRBV19; D is perhaps TRBD1 (5 bases). The germline V and J ends were trimmed by 2 bases and 4 bases, with 8 bases remaining between them. The CDR3 extends over 13 amino acids. Per the germline V gene, CDR1 is LNHDA and CDR2 is SQIVND (reference sequence). Here the CDR3 DNA reads TGTGCCAGTAGTATACAGGGTGGCACTGAAGCTTTCTTT. This encodes CASSIQGGTEAFF. The variable domain in full, with the rest retrieved from reference TRBV19 and TRBJ1-1, is DGGITQSPKYLFRKEGQNVTLSCEQNLNHDAMYWYRQDPGQGLRLIYYSQIVNDFQKGDIAEGYSVSREKKESFPLTVTSAQKNPTAFYLCASSIQGGTEAFFGQGTRLTVV.

This clone was seen just once. The chain is built from TRBV7-6 and TRBJ2-5, with a tentative D call TRBD1 (6 bases). The V and J ends lost 3 bases and 5 bases respectively, with 13 bases between them. Germline values: CDR1 SGHVS, CDR2 FNYEAQ. This CDR3 comprises 14 residues. The CDR3 sequence is CASSLGHERETQYF. The CDR3 DNA is TGTGCCAGCAGCTTGGGACACGAGCGGGAGACCCAGTACTTC.

The chain is built from TRBV7-9 and TRBJ2-3; TRBD1 aligns across 7 bases. Germline V gives CDR1 SEHNR, CDR2 FQNEAQ (reference sequence). The CDR3 runs 14 residues. V lost 5 bases to trimming and J lost 0 bases; unmatched junction nucleotides: 2. The CDR3 DNA reads TGTGCCAGCAGCCCGACAGGGAGCACAGATACGCAGTATTTT. Its protein is CASSPTGSTDTQYF.

The V gene is TRBV2, the J gene TRBJ1-6, with a tentative D call TRBD1 (5 bases). Trimming removed 3 bases at V and 5 bases at J, with 11 bases between. CDR3 length: 15 amino acids. Germline CDR1 SNHLY, CDR2 FYNNEI. The CDR3 DNA sequence: TGTGCCAGCAGTGAGGGGCACCGGGATAATTCACCCCTCCACTTT. It yields the protein CASSEGHRDNSPLHF.

This clone was counted a single time. The chain has TRBV6-6 and TRBJ2-3; D gene uncertain. CDR1 MNHNY and CDR2 SVGAGI come from the germline V gene (reference sequence). The CDR3 has 12 residues. Deletions cut 4 bases from V and 3 bases from J, with 5 bases between. The CDR3 is CASSSLTDTQYF. CDR3 nucleotides: TGTGCCAGCAGTTCATTGACAGATACGCAGTATTTT.

The rearrangement links TRBV5-4 to TRBJ1-4, with a tentative D call TRBD1 (6 bases). Looked up from germline, CDR1 is SGHNT and CDR2 is YYREEE (reference sequence). The V gene lost 0 bases and the J gene lost 7 bases, with 10 bases spanning the gap. The length of the CDR3 is 14 residues. Here the CDR3 DNA reads TGTGCCAGCAGCTTGGGGGTACAGGGTGAAAAACTGTTTTTT. Translating it yields CASSLGVQGEKLFF.

The chain uses TRBV5-5 and TRBJ1-2; maybe TRBD1 (5 bases). Trimming stripped 2 bases from V and 2 bases from J, with 16 bases between. CDR1 and CDR2 from the germline V gene are SGHKS and YYEKEE (reference sequence). The CDR3 extends over 16 amino acids. The CDR3 DNA reads TGTGCCAGCAGCTTCCTCGGGGCCCCACCGAACTATGGCTACACCTTC. Encoded protein: CASSFLGAPPNYGYTF.

J is TRBJ2-5 and V is TRBV6-5; a weak D match, TRBD1 (6 bases). The germline V gene encodes CDR1 MNHEY and CDR2 SVGAGI. The CDR3 loop spans 13 amino acids. V was cut by 2 bases and J by 4 bases, with 8 bases left in between. The CDR3 DNA is TGTGCCAGCAGTTACCCAGGGGTAGAGACCCAGTACTTC. Translating it yields CASSYPGVETQYF.

This chain connects TRBV7-9 to TRBJ1-6, with D tentatively TRBD1 (6 bases). Germline V gene lookup returns CDR1 SEHNR and CDR2 FQNEAQ (reference sequence). Trimming removed 5 bases at V and 12 bases at J, with 11 bases between. CDR3 length: 12 amino acids. In DNA, the CDR3 is TGTGCCAGCAGCATACGGACAGAACCCCTCCACTTT. Protein sequence: CASSIRTEPLHF.

This sequence joins TRBV19 and TRBJ1-2; no clear D gene. The V gene lost 5 bases and the J gene lost 0 bases, with 10 bases spanning the gap. This CDR3 is 14 amino acids long. Germline loops: CDR1 LNHDA, CDR2 SQIVND (reference sequence). The CDR3 spells CASSRQASNYGYTF. CDR3 nucleotide sequence: TGTGCCAGTAGTCGGCAGGCTTCTAACTATGGCTACACCTTC.

A note on this clone: At one end, the junction sequence differs from germline, possibly due to a read error. This chain uses TRBV7-7 with TRBJ2-2; 11 bases match TRBD2. The CDR3 length is 16 residues. Germline assignment: CDR1 SSHAT and CDR2 FNYEAQ (reference sequence). This CDR3 is CASSKLAGARTGELFF. For the CDR3, the DNA is TGTGCTAGCAGCAAACTAGCGGGGGCGAGGACCGGGGAGCTGTTTTTT.

The chain uses TRBV5-6 and TRBJ1-1, with 7 bases fitting TRBD1. The CDR3 spans 14 residues. CDR1 is SGHDT, CDR2 YYEEEE, per germline. V lost 3 bases and J lost 6; bases outside the gene matches: 8. The CDR3 is CASSYRQGLAEAFF. CDR3 DNA sequence: TGTGCCAGCAGCTATCGACAGGGCCTAGCTGAAGCTTTCTTT.

The J gene is TRBJ2-5, the V gene TRBV2; D possibly matches TRBD1 or TRBD2 (6 bases each). Germline V lookup: CDR1 SNHLY, CDR2 FYNNEI. V shed 8 bases and J shed 4 bases, with 11 bases lying between them. The CDR3 has 12 amino acids. CDR3 DNA: TGTGCCAGCGGGGGGCTAGGAGAGACCCAGTACTTC. The encoded protein is CASGGLGETQYF.

V usage is TRBV6-5 and J usage is TRBJ1-1; perhaps TRBD1 as D (6 bases). V was pared by 0 bases and J by 1 base, with 12 bases between. Germline V gene data show CDR1 as MNHEY and CDR2 as SVGAGI. This CDR3 contains 16 residues. This CDR3 is CASSYSGYRENTEAFF. In DNA, the CDR3 is TGTGCCAGCAGTTACTCTGGTTACAGGGAGAACACTGAAGCTTTCTTT.

The chain is built from TRBV19 and TRBJ1-5, with 8 bases lining up with TRBD1. CDR3 length equals 19 residues. Germline CDR1 is LNHDA and CDR2 is SQIVND (reference sequence). Trimming took 5 bases from V and 0 from J; bases not matched to a gene: 15. In nucleotides, the CDR3 is TGTGCCAGTAGTCCGACCCGACAGGGGAGGGGAGATAGCAATCAGCCCCAGCATTTT. This codes for CASSPTRQGRGDSNQPQHF.

The V call is TRBV6-6, the J call TRBJ1-3, with D perhaps matching TRBD1 (5 bases). The germline V and J ends were trimmed by 7 bases and 4 bases, with 17 bases remaining between them. The CDR3 is 15 residues long. Per the germline V gene, CDR1 is MNHNY and CDR2 is SVGAGI (reference sequence). In DNA form, the CDR3 reads TGTGCCAGCAACTCTGGTGGCAGGGTGGGAAACACCATATATTTT. Translating gives CASNSGGRVGNTIYF.

This clone was seen just once. This chain uses TRBV7-2 with TRBJ1-1; possible D gene TRBD1, 5 bases. Germline CDR1 is SGHTA and CDR2 is FQGNSA. V was trimmed by 4 bases and J by 4 bases, leaving 16 bases between them. The CDR3 extends over 15 amino acids. The CDR3 region has the DNA TGTGCCAGCAGCTCCGGTGGGACGGGGGGCACTGAAGCTTTCTTT. It is translated as CASSSGGTGGTEAFF.

The rearrangement joins TRBV6-5 to TRBJ1-1, with TRBD1 matching over 7 bases. Germline trimming cut 10 bases from V and 6 bases from J; bases unmatched to any gene: 11. The CDR3 runs to 13 residues. Germline-derived CDR1 and CDR2 are MNHEY and SVGAGI. CDR3: CATRTGIIAEAFF. The CDR3 DNA reads TGTGCCACCCGGACAGGAATAATTGCTGAAGCTTTCTTT.

The V gene is TRBV11-2, the J gene TRBJ1-6, with 8 bases identical to TRBD1. V lost 3 bases, J lost 5 bases, and 6 bases stayed unmatched. The CDR3 loop spans 16 amino acids. Germline V gene sequence: CDR1 SGHAT, CDR2 FQNNGV. The CDR3 here is CASSFWDRHHNSPLHF. For the CDR3, the DNA is TGTGCCAGCAGCTTTTGGGACAGGCATCATAATTCACCCCTCCACTTT.

The chain is built from TRBV11-2 and TRBJ2-1, with no clear D. Germline assignment: CDR1 SGHAT and CDR2 FQNNGV. This CDR3 has 11 amino acids. V lost 5 bases to trimming and J lost 7 bases, with 6 bases between them. The CDR3 DNA follows: TGTGCCAGCAGCCGGGTAAATGAGCAGTTCTTC. Its protein is CASSRVNEQFF.

The chain couples TRBV28 to TRBJ1-6; D remains unclear. CDR3 length: 13 amino acids. Germline values: CDR1 MDHEN, CDR2 SYDVKM. V was pared by 2 bases and J by 9 bases, with 8 bases between. In DNA, the CDR3 is TGTGCCAGCAGTTTAGATACCCTTTCACCCCTCCACTTT. This gives the protein CASSLDTLSPLHF.

The chain recombines TRBV5-1 with TRBJ2-6; D perhaps matches TRBD2 (6 bases). Germline loops: CDR1 SGHRS, CDR2 YFSETQ. V shed 4 bases and J shed 0 bases, with 11 bases lying between them. The CDR3 spans 16 residues. CDR3 coding DNA: TGCGCCAGCAGCCGGGGACTTAACTCTGGGGCCAACGTCCTGACTTTC. Amino acids: CASSRGLNSGANVLTF.

The rearrangement uses TRBV19 and TRBJ1-1; D unclear. In germline, CDR1 is LNHDA, CDR2 SQIVND (reference sequence). The germline V and J ends were trimmed by 3 bases and 7 bases, with 6 bases remaining between them. The CDR3 contains 11 residues. The CDR3 DNA reads TGTGCCAGTAGTATGGACTTTGAAGCTTTCTTT. The encoded protein is CASSMDFEAFF.

The genes are TRBV7-9 and TRBJ2-2; possible D gene TRBD1, 5 bases. This CDR3 spans 16 amino acids. The V end lost 5 bases, the J end lost 0 bases, and 13 bases lay between the germline ends. In germline, CDR1 is SEHNR, CDR2 FQNEAQ (reference sequence). The CDR3 DNA reads TGTGCCAGCAGCCCGTCGACAGAGGCGAACACCGGGGAGCTGTTTTTT. Translating gives CASSPSTEANTGELFF.

V gene TRBV14 combines with J gene TRBJ2-5, with 8 bases aligning to TRBD2. Germline V gene data show CDR1 as SGHDN and CDR2 as FVKESK. The V gene end was trimmed by 3 bases and the J gene end by 1 base; junction bases not matched to a gene: 4. The CDR3 runs 15 residues. This chain's CDR3 is CASSHGGGRQETQYF. CDR3 coding DNA: TGTGCCAGCAGCCACGGGGGGGGCCGCCAAGAGACCCAGTACTTC.

The genes are TRBV6-1 and TRBJ2-2; a possible D gene is TRBD1 (6 bases). CDR3 length: 15 residues. Germline assignment: CDR1 MNHNS and CDR2 SASEGT. The V gene lost 3 bases and the J gene lost 0 bases, with 8 bases spanning the gap. CDR3 sequence (DNA): TGTGCCAGCAGTGAGGGACAAGCGAACACCGGGGAGCTGTTTTTT. This translates into CASSEGQANTGELFF.